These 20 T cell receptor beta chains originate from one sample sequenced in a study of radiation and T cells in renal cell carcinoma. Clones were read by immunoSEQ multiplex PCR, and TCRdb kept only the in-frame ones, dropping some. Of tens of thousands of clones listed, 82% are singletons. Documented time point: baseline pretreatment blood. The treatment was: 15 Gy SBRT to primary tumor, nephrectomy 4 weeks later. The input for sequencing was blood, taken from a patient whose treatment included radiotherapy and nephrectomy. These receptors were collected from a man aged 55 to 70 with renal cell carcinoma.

The CDR3 DNA sequence: TGTGCCAGCTCACTACCTGGGGGAACCGGGGAGCTGTTTTTT. Encoded protein: CASSLPGGTGELFF. The rearrangement joins TRBV18 to TRBJ2-2; D might be TRBD1 or TRBD2, each matching 5 bases. Germline V gene lookup returns CDR1 KGHSH and CDR2 LQKENI. CDR3 length: 14 amino acids. V lost 4 bases to trimming and J lost 5 bases, with 11 bases between them.

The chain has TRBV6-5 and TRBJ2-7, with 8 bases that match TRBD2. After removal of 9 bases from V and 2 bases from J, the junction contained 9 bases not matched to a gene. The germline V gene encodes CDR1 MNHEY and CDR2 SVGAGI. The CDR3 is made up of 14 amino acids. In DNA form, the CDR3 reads TGTGCCAGAAGCGTAGCGGGAATTCCCTACGAGCAGTACTTC. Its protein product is CARSVAGIPYEQYF.

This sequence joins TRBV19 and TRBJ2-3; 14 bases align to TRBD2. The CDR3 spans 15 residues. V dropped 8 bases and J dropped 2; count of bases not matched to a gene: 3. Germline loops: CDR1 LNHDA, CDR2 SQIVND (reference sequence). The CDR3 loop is CASRLAGGPTDTQYF. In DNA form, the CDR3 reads TGTGCCAGTCGACTAGCGGGAGGGCCCACAGATACGCAGTATTTT.

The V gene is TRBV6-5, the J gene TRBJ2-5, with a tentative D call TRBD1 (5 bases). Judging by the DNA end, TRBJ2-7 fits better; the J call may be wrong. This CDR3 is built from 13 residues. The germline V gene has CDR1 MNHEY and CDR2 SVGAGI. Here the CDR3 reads CASSWRQTYEQYF. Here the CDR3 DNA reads TGTGCCAGCAGTTGGCGACAGACCTACGAGCAGTACTTC.

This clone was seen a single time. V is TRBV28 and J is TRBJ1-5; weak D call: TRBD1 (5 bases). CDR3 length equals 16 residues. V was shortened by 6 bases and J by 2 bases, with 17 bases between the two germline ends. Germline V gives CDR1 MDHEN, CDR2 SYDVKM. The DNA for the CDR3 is TGTGCCAGCAGCCCCAGGCAGGGTAGGGGCAATCAGCCCCAGCATTTT. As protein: CASSPRQGRGNQPQHF.

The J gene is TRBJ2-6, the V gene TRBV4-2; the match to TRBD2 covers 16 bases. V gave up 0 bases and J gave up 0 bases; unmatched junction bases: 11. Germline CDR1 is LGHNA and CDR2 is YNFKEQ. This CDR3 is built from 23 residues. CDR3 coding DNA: TGTGCCAGCAGCCAAGATATTAGGGGACTAGCGGGAGGGCCGTTCTCTGGGGCCAACGTCCTGACTTTC. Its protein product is CASSQDIRGLAGGPFSGANVLTF.

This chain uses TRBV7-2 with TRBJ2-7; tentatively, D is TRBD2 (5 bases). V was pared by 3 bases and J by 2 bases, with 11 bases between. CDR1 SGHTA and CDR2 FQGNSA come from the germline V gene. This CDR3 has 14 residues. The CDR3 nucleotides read TGTGCCAGCAGCTTCGAAGAGGGTACCTACGAGCAGTACTTC. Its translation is CASSFEEGTYEQYF. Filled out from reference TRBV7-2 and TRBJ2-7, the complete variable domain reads GAGVSQSPSNKVTEKGKDVELRCDPISGHTALYWYRQSLGQGLEFLIYFQGNSAPDKSGLPSDRFSAERTGGSVSTLTIQRTQQEDSAVYLCASSFEEGTYEQYFGPGTRLTVT.

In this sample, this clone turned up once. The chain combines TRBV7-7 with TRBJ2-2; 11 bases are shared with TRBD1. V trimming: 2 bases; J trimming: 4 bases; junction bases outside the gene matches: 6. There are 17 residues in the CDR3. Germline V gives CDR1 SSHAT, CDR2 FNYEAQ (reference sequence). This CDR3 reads CASSLRAGQGATGELFF. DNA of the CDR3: TGTGCCAGCAGCTTAAGGGCTGGACAGGGGGCCACCGGGGAGCTGTTTTTT.

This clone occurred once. In DNA, the CDR3 is TGTGCCAGCAGCCCCTTGGTCAGCCTCACCAGCACAGATACGCAGTATTTT. Protein product: CASSPLVSLTSTDTQYF. The rearrangement joins TRBV14 to TRBJ2-3; the D is unclear. From germline, CDR1 is SGHDN and CDR2 FVKESK. The CDR3 runs to 17 residues. The V end was cut by 4 bases, the J end by 0 bases, with 17 bases between.

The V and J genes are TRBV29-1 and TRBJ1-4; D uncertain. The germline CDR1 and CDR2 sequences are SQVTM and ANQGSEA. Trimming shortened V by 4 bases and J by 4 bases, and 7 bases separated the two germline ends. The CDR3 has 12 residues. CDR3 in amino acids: CSVGSGNEKLFF. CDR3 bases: TGCAGCGTTGGTTCTGGTAATGAAAAACTGTTTTTT.

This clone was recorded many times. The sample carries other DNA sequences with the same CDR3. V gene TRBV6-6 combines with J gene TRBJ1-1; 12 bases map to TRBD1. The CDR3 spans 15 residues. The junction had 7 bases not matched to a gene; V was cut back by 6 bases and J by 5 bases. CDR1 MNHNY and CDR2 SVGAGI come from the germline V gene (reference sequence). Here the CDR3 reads CASSPSGQGATEAFF. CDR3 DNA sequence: TGTGCCAGCAGCCCCTCGGGACAGGGGGCGACTGAAGCTTTCTTT.

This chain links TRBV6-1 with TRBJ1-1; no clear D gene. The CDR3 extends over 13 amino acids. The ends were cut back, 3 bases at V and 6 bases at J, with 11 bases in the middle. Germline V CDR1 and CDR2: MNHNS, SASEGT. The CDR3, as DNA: TGTGCCAGCAGTGAGGTTACAGATGCTGAAGCTTTCTTT. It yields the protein CASSEVTDAEAFF.

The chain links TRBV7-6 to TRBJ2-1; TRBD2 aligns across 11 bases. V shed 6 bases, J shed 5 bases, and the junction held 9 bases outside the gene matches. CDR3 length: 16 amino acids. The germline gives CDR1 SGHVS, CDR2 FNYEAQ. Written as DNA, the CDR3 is TGTGCCAGCAGAAGATGGACTAGCGGGTTAGACAATGAGCAGTTCTTC. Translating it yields CASRRWTSGLDNEQFF.

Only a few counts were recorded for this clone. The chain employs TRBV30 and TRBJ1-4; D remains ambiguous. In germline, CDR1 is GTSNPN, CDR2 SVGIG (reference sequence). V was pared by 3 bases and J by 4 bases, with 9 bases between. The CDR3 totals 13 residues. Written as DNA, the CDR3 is TGTGCCTGGAGGCAGTCCGTTAATGAAAAACTGTTTTTT. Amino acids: CAWRQSVNEKLFF. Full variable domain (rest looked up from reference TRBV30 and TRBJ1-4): SQTIHQWPATLVQPVGSPLSLECTVEGTSNPNLYWYRQAAGRGLQLLFYSVGIGQISSEVPQNLSASRPQDRQFILSSKKLLLSDSGFYLCAWRQSVNEKLFFGSGTQLSVL.

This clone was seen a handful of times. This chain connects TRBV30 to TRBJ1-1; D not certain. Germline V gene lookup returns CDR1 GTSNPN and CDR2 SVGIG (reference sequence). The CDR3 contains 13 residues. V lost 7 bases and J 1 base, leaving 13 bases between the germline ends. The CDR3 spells CASKRWGNTEAFF. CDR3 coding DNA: TGTGCCTCCAAGAGGTGGGGGAACACTGAAGCTTTCTTT.

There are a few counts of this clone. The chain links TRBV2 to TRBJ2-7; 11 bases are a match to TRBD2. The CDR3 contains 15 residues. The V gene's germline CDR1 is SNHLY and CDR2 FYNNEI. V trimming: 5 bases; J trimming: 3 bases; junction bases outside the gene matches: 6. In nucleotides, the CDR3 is TGTGCCAGCAGTTCCGGGACTAGCGGTTTCTACGAGCAGTACTTC. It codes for CASSSGTSGFYEQYF.

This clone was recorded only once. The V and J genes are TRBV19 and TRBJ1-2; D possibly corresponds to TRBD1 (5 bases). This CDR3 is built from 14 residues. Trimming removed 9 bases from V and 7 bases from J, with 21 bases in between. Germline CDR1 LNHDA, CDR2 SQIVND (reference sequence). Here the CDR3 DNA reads TGTGCCAGCAGGAGGGGTAGGGTCTACGGTGGCTACACCTTC. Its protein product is CASRRGRVYGGYTF.

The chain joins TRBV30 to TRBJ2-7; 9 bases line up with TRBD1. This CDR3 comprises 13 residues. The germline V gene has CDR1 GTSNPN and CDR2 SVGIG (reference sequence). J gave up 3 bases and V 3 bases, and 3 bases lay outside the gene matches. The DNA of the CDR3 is TGTGCCTGGAGGGACAGGGGCCTCTACGAGCAGTACTTC. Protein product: CAWRDRGLYEQYF.

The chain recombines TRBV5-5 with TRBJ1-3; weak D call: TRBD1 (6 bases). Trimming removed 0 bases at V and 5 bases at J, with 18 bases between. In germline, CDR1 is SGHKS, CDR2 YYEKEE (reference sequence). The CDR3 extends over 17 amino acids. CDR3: CASSLGPGGGLRNTIYF. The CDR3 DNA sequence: TGTGCCAGCAGCTTGGGGCCCGGAGGGGGGCTCCGAAACACCATATATTTT.

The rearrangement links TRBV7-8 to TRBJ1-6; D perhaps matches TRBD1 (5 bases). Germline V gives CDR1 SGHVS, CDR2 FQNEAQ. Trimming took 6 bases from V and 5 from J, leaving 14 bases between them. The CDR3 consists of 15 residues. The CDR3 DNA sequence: TGTGCCAGCAGGTCCCGACAGAGTGATAATTCACCCCTCCACTTT. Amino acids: CASRSRQSDNSPLHF. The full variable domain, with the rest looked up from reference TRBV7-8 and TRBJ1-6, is GAGVSQSPRYKVAKRGQDVALRCDPISGHVSLFWYQQALGQGPEFLTYFQNEAQLDKSGLPSDRFFAERPEGSVSTLKIQRTQQEDSAVYLCASRSRQSDNSPLHFGNGTRLTVT.